The rows below give T cell receptor beta chains drawn from one sample of a study of T cell repertoires in cytomegalovirus infection. No antigens are known for them. TCRdb used MiXCR to reprocess the reads, holding one entry per CDR3 protein. This table has about 830,000 distinct CDR3 sequences, about 31% appearing once. The sample in question was cultured CD8+ T cells from PBMCs, obtained from culture after CMV antigen stimulation. The receptor source for this set is a human donor in good health (CMV status not recorded). Some clones in this sample may be carry-over from other donors' samples. Both conserved end residues are part of each CDR3. Expanded clones get a size class; other rows say once, few or many, or leave the size out.

clone_size	v_call	j_call	cdr3_aa
NA	TRBV6-5	TRBJ2-1	CANSYLFTGENEQFF
few	TRBV27	TRBJ1-4	CASSQWPNEKLFF
NA	TRBV9	TRBJ2-5	CASSALGLQETQYF
few	TRBV15	TRBJ1-5	CATSRDALTGLLGNQPQHF
NA	TRBV19	TRBJ1-1	CASSWRPLVFNTEAFF
NA	TRBV27	TRBJ2-5	CASSSGAEKTQYF
NA	TRBV7-6	TRBJ1-6	CASSQQGLGNSPLHF
few	TRBV6-5	TRBJ2-7	CASSYRGLNEQYF
NA	TRBV6-8	TRBJ2-3	CASRYRAPLLDTQYF
NA	TRBV5-8	TRBJ1-1	CTSSEWGARALNTEAFF
many	TRBV12-3/TRBV12-4	TRBJ1-1	CASSLVWGTEAFF
few	TRBV4-2	TRBJ1-6	CASSQGRRSPLTLHF
few	TRBV6-1	TRBJ2-7	CASSDSGTDPYEQYF
NA	TRBV19	TRBJ2-3	CASSTIQGVGDTQYF
few	TRBV7-9	TRBJ2-3	CASSASSGSSTDTQYF
NA	TRBV4-1	TRBJ1-2	CASSQLGSSGYTF
NA	TRBV5-4	TRBJ2-7	CASSEDRGGLVGQYF
NA	TRBV6-1	TRBJ2-2	CASKIRTGHTGELFF
many	TRBV6-1	TRBJ2-3	CASSEGGGGTTDTQYF
few	TRBV28	TRBJ1-1	CASSLLESTEAFF